This record covers a single T cell receptor beta chain. Original handling: Reference gene primer amplification yielded estimated nucleated cell counts. This table comes from immunoSEQ multiplex PCR, and its TCRdb copy is limited to in-frame clones, with some not included. That table furnishes V, J and clone size, whereas the DNA furnished D and trimming. The data show about 45,000 clones, nearly 85% seen once. CDR3 length: 16 residues. V shed 5 bases and J 1 base; nucleotides not matched to a gene: 9. Germline loops: CDR1 LNHDA, CDR2 SQIVND (reference sequence). This sample was included in a study of blood T cell repertoires in COVID-19. Study overall: The United States, Italy and Spain were the sources of the acute and convalescent COVID-19 samples.

V and J are TRBV19 and TRBJ2-3; 7 bases agree with TRBD1. The sample comprised peripheral blood. The receptor's source is a man older than 75 in a cohort sampled during active COVID-19. As DNA, the CDR3 is TGTGCCAGTAGTTTTTGGACAGGACCTCGCACAGATACGCAGTATTTT. Translated: CASSFWTGPRTDTQYF.